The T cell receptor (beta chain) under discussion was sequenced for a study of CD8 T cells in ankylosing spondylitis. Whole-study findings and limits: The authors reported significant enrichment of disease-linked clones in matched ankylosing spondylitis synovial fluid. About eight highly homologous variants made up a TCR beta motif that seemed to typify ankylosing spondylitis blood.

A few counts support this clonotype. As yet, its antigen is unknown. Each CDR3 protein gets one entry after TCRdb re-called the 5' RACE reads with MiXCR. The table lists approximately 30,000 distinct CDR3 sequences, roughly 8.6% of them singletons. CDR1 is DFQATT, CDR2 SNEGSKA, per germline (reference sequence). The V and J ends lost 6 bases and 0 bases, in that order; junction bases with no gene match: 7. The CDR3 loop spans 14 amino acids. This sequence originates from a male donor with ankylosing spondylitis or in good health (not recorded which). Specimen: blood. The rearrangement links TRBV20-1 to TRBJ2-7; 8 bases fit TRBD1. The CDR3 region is CSAGQGTPSYEQYF. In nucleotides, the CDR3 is TGCAGTGCAGGACAGGGTACTCCCTCCTACGAGCAGTACTTC.